This entry features one T cell receptor beta chain sequence. TCRdb's table, derived via immunoSEQ multiplex PCR, lists solely in-frame clones and lacks some. The profile shows 450,000 to 500,000 clones, roughly 85% of them singletons. The entry originates in a study of shared clonotypes between healthy human individuals. Genomic DNA, for the unsorted samples, came from about 90 million PBMCs. The clonotype was recovered from a woman in her forties in good health. Some clones in this sample may be carry-over from other donors' samples. The sample consisted of PBMCs.

The CDR3 nucleotides read TGCGCCAGCAGGAACACGAACACTGAAGCTTTCTTT. It encodes CASRNTNTEAFF. V gene TRBV10-2 combines with J gene TRBJ1-1; D gene uncertain. The CDR3 runs 12 residues. V was pared by 6 bases and J by 1 base, with 6 bases between. From germline, CDR1 is WSHSY and CDR2 SAAADI.